This T cell receptor beta chain originates from a study of T-cell memory formation after mild COVID-19. TCRdb re-analysed the 5' RACE reads in MiXCR, keeping a single row per CDR3 protein. The sample holds approximately 180,000 distinct CDR3 sequences, 16% seen once. Sequencing was performed on PBMCs or a T cell subset sorted from them (not recorded which). The receptor's source is an adult woman who had mild COVID-19 (a few samples of this study predate the infection). Cell type and time point are not known.

The CDR3 loop is CASSLGWGYGYTF. CDR3 nucleotides: TGTGCCAGCAGCTTAGGTTGGGGCTATGGCTACACCTTC. The V and J genes are TRBV7-3 and TRBJ1-2; D is ambiguous. With 2 bases removed from V and 4 bases from J, the gap between germline ends came to 8 bases. The CDR3 sequence is 13 residues long. Per the germline V gene, CDR1 is SGHTA and CDR2 is FQGTGA.